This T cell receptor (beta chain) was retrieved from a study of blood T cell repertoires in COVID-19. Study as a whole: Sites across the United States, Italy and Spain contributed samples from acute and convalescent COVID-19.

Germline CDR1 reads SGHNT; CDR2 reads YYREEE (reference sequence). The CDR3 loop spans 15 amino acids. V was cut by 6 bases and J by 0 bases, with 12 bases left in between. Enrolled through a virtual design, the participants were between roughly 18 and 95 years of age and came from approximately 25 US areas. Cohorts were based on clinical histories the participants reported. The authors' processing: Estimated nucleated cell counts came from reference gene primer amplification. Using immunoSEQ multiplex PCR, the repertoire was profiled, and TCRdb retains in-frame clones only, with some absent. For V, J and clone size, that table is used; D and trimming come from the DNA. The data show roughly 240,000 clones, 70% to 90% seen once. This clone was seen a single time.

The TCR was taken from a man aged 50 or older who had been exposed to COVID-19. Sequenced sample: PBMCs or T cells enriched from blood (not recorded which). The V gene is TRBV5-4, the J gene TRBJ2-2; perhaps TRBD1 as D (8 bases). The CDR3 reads CASNRGGANTGELFF. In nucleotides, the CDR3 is TGTGCCAGCAACAGGGGGGGCGCGAACACCGGGGAGCTGTTTTTT.